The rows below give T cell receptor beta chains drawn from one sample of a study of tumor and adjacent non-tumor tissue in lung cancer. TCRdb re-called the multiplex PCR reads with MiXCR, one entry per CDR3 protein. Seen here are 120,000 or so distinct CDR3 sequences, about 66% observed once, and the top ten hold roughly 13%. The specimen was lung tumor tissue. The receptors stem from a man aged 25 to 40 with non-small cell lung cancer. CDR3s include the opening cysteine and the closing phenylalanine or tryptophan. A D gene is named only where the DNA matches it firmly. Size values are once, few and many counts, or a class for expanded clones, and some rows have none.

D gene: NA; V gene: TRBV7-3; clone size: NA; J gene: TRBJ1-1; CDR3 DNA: TGTGCCAGCAGCTTAGAACGGAACACTGAAGCTTTCTTT; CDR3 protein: CASSLERNTEAFF
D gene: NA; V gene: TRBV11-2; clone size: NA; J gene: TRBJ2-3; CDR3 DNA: TGTGCCAGTAGCCCGCGCCACCTACAAGGGGTGAGCACATATACGCAGTATTTT; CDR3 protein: CASSPRHLQGVSTYTQYF
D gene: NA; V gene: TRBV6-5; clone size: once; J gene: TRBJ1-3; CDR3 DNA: TGTGCCAGCAGTTACGGTCAGGGGACTTACACAATATATTTT; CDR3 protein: CASSYGQGTYTIYF
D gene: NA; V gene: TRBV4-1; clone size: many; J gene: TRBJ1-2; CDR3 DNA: TGCGCCAGCAGCCAAGACTTCCGGACAGTGGTTTCTGGCTACACCTTC; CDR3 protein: CASSQDFRTVVSGYTF
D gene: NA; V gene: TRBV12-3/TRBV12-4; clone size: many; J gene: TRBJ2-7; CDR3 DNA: TGTGCCAGCAGTTATGGACAGTACGAGCAGTACTTC; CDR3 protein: CASSYGQYEQYF
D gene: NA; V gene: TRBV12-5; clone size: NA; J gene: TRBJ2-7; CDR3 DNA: TGTGCTAGTGGTTTGGTACTTGGGGGACTCTACGAGCAGTACTTC; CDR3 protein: CASGLVLGGLYEQYF
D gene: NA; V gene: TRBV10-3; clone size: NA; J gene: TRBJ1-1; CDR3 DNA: TGCGCCATCAGGGACATGCAGGGCGACACTGAAGCTTTCTTT; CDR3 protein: CAIRDMQGDTEAFF
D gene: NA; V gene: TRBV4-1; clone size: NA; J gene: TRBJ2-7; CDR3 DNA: TGCACCAGCAACCCTTTATACCGGACAGGGAGGGTCTACGAGCAGTACTTC; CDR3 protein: CTSNPLYRTGRVYEQYF
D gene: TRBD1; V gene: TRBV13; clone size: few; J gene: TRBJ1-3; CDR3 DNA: TGTGCCAGCAGCAGAGACAGGGCGGGTGGAAACACCATATATTTT; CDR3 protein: CASSRDRAGGNTIYF
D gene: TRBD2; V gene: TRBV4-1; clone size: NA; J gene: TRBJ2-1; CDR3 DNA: TGCGCCAGCAGCCATCCCCCTCGACTAGCGGGGATGAATGAGCAGTTCTTC; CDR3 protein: CASSHPPRLAGMNEQFF
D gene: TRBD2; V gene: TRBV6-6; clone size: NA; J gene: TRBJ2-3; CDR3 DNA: TGTGCCAGCAGTGCGATTGGACTAGCGGGGGGGGCATATATGCAGTATTTT; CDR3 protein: CASSAIGLAGGAYMQYF
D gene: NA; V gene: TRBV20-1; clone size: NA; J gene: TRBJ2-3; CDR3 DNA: TGCAGTGCCCCAAGCACCATACAGACAGGCACAGATACGCAGTATTTT; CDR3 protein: CSAPSTIQTGTDTQYF
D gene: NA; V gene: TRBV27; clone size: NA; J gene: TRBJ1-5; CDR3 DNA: TGTGCCAGCCGAGTAAATAGCAATCAGTCCCAGCATTTT; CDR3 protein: CASRVNSNQSQHF
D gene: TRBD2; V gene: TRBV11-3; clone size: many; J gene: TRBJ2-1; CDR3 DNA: TGTGCCAGCAGCCTGGGACTAGCGGGGCTAGGCTCCTACAATGAGCAGTTCTTC; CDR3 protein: CASSLGLAGLGSYNEQFF
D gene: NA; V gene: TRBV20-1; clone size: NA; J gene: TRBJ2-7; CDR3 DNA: TGCACTGCTAGAAGTCTAGCAGGCGACTCCTACGATCAGTACTTC; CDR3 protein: CTARSLAGDSYDQYF
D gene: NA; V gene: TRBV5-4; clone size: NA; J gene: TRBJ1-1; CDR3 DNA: TGTGCCAGCAACCCTCGGACTGAATACGGTGAAGCTTTCTTT; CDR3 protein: CASNPRTEYGEAFF
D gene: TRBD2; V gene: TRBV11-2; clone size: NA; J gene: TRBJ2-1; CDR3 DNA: TGTGCCAGCAGCCCCCGGACTAGCGGGAGGAATGAACAGTTCTTC; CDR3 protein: CASSPRTSGRNEQFF
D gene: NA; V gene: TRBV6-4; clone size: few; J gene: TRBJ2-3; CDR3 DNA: TGTGCCAGCAGTGACTCGCAAGGGGCAGATACGCAGTATTTT; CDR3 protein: CASSDSQGADTQYF
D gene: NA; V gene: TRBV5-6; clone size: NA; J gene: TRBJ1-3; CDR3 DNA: TGTGCCAGCAGCTTGGGGTTTGGAAACGCCATATATTTT; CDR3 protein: CASSLGFGNAIYF
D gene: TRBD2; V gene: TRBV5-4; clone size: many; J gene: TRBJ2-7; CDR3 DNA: TGTGCCAGCAGCCTAGCGGGAGGGACCTACGAGCAGTACTTC; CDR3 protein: CASSLAGGTYEQYF
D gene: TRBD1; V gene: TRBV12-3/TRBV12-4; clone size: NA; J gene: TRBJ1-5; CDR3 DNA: TGTGCCAGCCGTTTTTTGCAGGGGGATCGGCCCCAACATTTT; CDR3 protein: CASRFLQGDRPQHF
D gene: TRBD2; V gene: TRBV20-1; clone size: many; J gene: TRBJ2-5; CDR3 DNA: TGCAGTGCCCTAGGGAGGGGACTAGGGCAAGAGACCCAGTACTTC; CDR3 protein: CSALGRGLGQETQYF
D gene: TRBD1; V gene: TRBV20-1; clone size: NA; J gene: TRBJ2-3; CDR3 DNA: TGCAGTGCTAGAGCCGGGACAGGGCGCACAGTTACTCAGTATTTT; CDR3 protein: CSARAGTGRTVTQYF
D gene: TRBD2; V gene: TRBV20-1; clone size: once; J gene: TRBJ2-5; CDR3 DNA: TGCAGTGTTGGACCTAGCGGGATTACTGAGACCCAGTACTTC; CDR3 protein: CSVGPSGITETQYF
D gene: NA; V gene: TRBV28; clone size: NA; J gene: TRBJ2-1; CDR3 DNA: TGTGCCAACAGTTCCCCCATAGCGGAGAAGAGCTTCTACAATGAGCATTTCTTC; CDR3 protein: CANSSPIAEKSFYNEHFF
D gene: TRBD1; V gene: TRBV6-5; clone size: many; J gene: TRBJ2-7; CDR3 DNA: TGTGCCAGCAGTTACTCGGGACAGGGAAAGTCCGAGCAGTACTTC; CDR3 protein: CASSYSGQGKSEQYF
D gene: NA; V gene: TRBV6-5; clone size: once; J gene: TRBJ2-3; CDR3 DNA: TGTGCCAGAAGTTACTCGCTCGAAACGCAGTATTTT; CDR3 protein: CARSYSLETQYF
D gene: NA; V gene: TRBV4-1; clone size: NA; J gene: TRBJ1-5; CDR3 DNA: TGCGCCAGTAGCCAAGAACCCAAGGAAGGGCAGCGCCAGCATTTT; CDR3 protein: CASSQEPKEGQRQHF
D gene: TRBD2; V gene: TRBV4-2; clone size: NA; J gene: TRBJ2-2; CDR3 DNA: TGTGCCAGCAGCCAAGAACTAGCGAGGGTTAACACCGGGGGGCTGTTTTTT; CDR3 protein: CASSQELARVNTGGLFF
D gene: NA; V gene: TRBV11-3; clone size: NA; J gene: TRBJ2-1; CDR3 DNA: TGTGCCAGCAGCTCAGCTAGGGGGGACGGGGGCGATCAGTTCTTC; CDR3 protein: CASSSARGDGGDQFF
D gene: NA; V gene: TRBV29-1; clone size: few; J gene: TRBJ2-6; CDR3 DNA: TGCGGCGTTGAAGATCCGGTCAACGTCCTGACTTTC; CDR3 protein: CGVEDPVNVLTF
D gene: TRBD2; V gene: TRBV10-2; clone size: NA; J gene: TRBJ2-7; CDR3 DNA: TGCGCCAGTAATGGTCTAGCGGGAGCCTACGAGCAGTACTTC; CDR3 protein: CASNGLAGAYEQYF
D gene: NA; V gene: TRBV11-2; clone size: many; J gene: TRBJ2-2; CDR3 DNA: TGTGCCAGCAGCCCGGCAGGGCTTTACACCGGGGAGCTGTTTTTT; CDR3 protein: CASSPAGLYTGELFF
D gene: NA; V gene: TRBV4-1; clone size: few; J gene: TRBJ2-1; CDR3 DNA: TGCGCCAGCAGCCAAGATAGCGGAGGGTTCAATGAGGAGTTCTTC; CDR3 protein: CASSQDSGGFNEEFF
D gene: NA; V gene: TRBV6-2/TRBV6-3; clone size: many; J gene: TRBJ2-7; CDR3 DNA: TGTGCCAGCAGTCGTTTTCAGGGGCCCTACGAGCAGTACTTC; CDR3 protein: CASSRFQGPYEQYF
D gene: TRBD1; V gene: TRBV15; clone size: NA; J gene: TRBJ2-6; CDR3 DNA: TGTGCCACCAGCAACAGGGGTGTTGAAACCAACGTCCTGACTTTC; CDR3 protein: CATSNRGVETNVLTF
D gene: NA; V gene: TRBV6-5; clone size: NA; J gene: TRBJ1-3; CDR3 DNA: TGTGCCAGCAGTTACTGGGTGGAGGGGGGAAACACCATATATTTC; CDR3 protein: CASSYWVEGGNTIYF
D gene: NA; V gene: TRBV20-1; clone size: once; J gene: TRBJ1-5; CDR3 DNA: TGCAGTGCACCACCTTTGGATAGAAAGATCGAACATAGCAATCAGCCCCGGCATTTT; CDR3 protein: CSAPPLDRKIEHSNQPRHF
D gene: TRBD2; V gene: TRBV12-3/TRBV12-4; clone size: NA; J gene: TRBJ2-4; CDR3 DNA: TGTGCCACAACCGGGGGGGCCAAAAACATTCAGTATTTC; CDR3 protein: CATTGGAKNIQYF
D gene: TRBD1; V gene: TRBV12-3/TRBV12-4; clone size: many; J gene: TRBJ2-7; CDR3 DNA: TGTGCCAGCAGTTTAAGGGACAGATTCTCCTACGAGCAGTACTTC; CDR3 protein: CASSLRDRFSYEQYF
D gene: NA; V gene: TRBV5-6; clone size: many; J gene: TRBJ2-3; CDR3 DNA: TGTGCCAGCAGCTTGGACGGGGCCGTAGATACGCAGTATTTT; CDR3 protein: CASSLDGAVDTQYF